The 31 T cell receptor beta chains below all came from one sample that was sequenced in a study of cytotoxic CD8 clonotypes in ibrutinib-treated CLL. Using immunoSEQ multiplex PCR, the repertoire was profiled, and TCRdb retains in-frame clones only, with some absent. Found here are about 63,000 clones, more than 70% of them singletons; the top ten hold 40% to 45%. This sample comprised PBMCs, obtained after 12 months of ibrutinib treatment. The receptors shown here come from a human donor with chronic lymphocytic leukemia.

The J gene is TRBJ2-2, the V gene TRBV7-2; 7 bases match TRBD2. The trim removed 2 bases at V and 1 base at J, leaving 4 bases unmatched. The CDR3 consists of 16 residues. Germline CDR1 SGHTA, CDR2 FQGNSA. The CDR3 bases are TGTGCCAGCAGCTTAAACGGGAGGCGGAACACCGGGGAGCTGTTTTTT. Translation gives CASSLNGRRNTGELFF.

V and J are TRBV2 and TRBJ1-5; no firm D call. Germline V gene data show CDR1 as SNHLY and CDR2 as FYNNEI. The CDR3 extends over 16 amino acids. Trimming took 3 bases from V and 0 from J, leaving 12 bases between them. CDR3 sequence reads: CASSEPRGSSNQPQHF. CDR3 nucleotides: TGTGCCAGCAGTGAGCCCAGAGGATCTAGCAATCAGCCCCAGCATTTT.

The chain is built from TRBV5-1 and TRBJ1-1; unclear D gene. The V end lost 5 bases, the J end lost 4 bases, and 15 bases lay between the germline ends. CDR1 SGHRS and CDR2 YFSETQ come from the germline V gene. The CDR3 extends over 14 amino acids. The CDR3 loop is CASRVDPSGTEAFF. CDR3 nucleotides: TGCGCCAGCAGGGTGGACCCTTCGGGCACTGAAGCTTTCTTT.

This clone has just a few counts. The rearrangement uses TRBV19 and TRBJ1-5, with TRBD1 matching over 8 bases. Germline values: CDR1 LNHDA, CDR2 SQIVND (reference sequence). Unmatched junction bases numbered 9, after V lost 7 bases and J lost 4 bases. The CDR3 runs to 15 residues. Here the CDR3 reads CASKIRTGYNQPQHF. In DNA, the CDR3 is TGTGCCAGTAAAATACGGACAGGGTATAATCAGCCCCAGCATTTT.

V usage is TRBV7-2 and J usage is TRBJ2-7, with D perhaps TRBD1 or TRBD2 (5 bases each). There are 16 residues in the CDR3. Germline-derived CDR1 and CDR2 are SGHTA and FQGNSA. Trimming cost V 6 bases and J 7 bases, with 25 bases left between them. CDR3 DNA: TGTGCCAGCAGTCCCGAGGGGCTGCTGTTGGCTCGTGAGCAGTACTTC. Translated, it gives CASSPEGLLLAREQYF.

This clone was observed a few times. This sequence joins TRBV5-4 and TRBJ2-1, with D perhaps given as TRBD1 or TRBD2 (5 bases each). Germline CDR1 and CDR2: SGHNT and YYREEE (reference sequence). Trimming shortened V by 0 bases and J by 7 bases, and 17 bases separated the two germline ends. The CDR3 contains 16 residues. The CDR3 region is CASSLVAVTWGNEQFF. The CDR3 coding sequence is TGTGCCAGCAGCTTGGTTGCAGTCACTTGGGGGAATGAGCAGTTCTTC.

The rearrangement uses TRBV10-3 and TRBJ2-3; TRBD1 matches at 12 bases. The CDR3 spans 18 residues. CDR1 is ENHRY, CDR2 SYGVKD, per germline. V lost 0 bases, J lost 4 bases, and 8 bases stayed unmatched. For the CDR3, the DNA is TGTGCCATCAGTGAGTCGATTGGTGGGACAGGGGGCGCAGATACGCAGTATTTT. This codes for CAISESIGGTGGADTQYF.

The J gene is TRBJ2-1, the V gene TRBV2; D call uncertain. Germline lookup yields CDR1 SNHLY and CDR2 FYNNEI. V was pared by 3 bases and J by 10 bases, with 10 bases between. The length of the CDR3 is 12 residues. The CDR3 DNA follows: TGTGCCAGCAGTGACGCGCGCGGAGAGCAGTTCTTC. Translation gives CASSDARGEQFF.

In this sample, this clone turned up once. The chain is built from TRBV7-2 and TRBJ1-4, with D hard to call. Trimming removed 3 bases at V and 4 bases at J, with 6 bases between. Germline V lookup: CDR1 SGHTA, CDR2 FQGNSA. There are 13 residues in the CDR3. Here the CDR3 DNA reads TGTGCCAGCAGCTTGCTCCGTAATGAAAAACTGTTTTTT. Protein product: CASSLLRNEKLFF.

The chain is built from TRBV4-2 and TRBJ1-1; D is unresolved. Germline V gene data show CDR1 as LGHNA and CDR2 as YNFKEQ. This CDR3 is built from 14 residues. Deletions cut 1 base from V and 6 bases from J, with 12 bases between. The CDR3 sequence is CASSQVPQKAEAFF. CDR3 coding DNA: TGTGCCAGCAGCCAAGTACCACAAAAGGCTGAAGCTTTCTTT.

This clone was observed a few times. The rearrangement uses TRBV27 and TRBJ2-7; possible D gene TRBD2, 6 bases. The length of the CDR3 is 15 residues. Germline CDR1 MNHEY, CDR2 SMNVEV (reference sequence). The V gene lost 8 bases and the J gene lost 5 bases, with 22 bases spanning the gap. The CDR3 sequence is CASSATLATRDEQYF. The CDR3 DNA follows: TGTGCCAGCTCGGCCACTCTAGCGACCAGGGACGAGCAGTACTTC.

This clone was seen a few times. CDR3 sequence: CASSGELSYNEQFF. CDR3 sequence (DNA): TGTGCCAGCTCGGGGGAGCTTAGCTACAATGAGCAGTTCTTC. This chain uses TRBV18 with TRBJ2-1; perhaps D is TRBD1 or TRBD2 (5 bases each). This CDR3 has 14 residues. The V end lost 6 bases, the J end lost 3 bases, and 12 bases lay between the germline ends. Germline V gene lookup returns CDR1 KGHSH and CDR2 LQKENI. Full variable domain (missing parts from reference TRBV18 and TRBJ2-1): NAGVMQNPRHLVRRRGQEARLRCSPMKGHSHVYWYRQLPEEGLKFMVYLQKENIIDESGMPKERFSAEFPKEGPSILRIQQVVRGDSAAYFCASSGELSYNEQFFGPGTRLTVL.

The chain carries TRBV7-2 and TRBJ1-5, with D unresolved. This CDR3 region has 13 residues. Germline lookup yields CDR1 SGHTA and CDR2 FQGNSA. With 5 bases removed from V and 2 bases from J, the gap between germline ends came to 7 bases. The CDR3 nucleotides read TGTGCCAGCAGCCCTAGGGGCAATCAGCCCCAGCATTTT. Amino acid sequence: CASSPRGNQPQHF.

The J gene is TRBJ2-1, the V gene TRBV10-1; D is perhaps TRBD1 (5 bases). The CDR3 spans 13 residues. With 10 bases removed from V and 2 bases from J, the gap between germline ends came to 12 bases. Germline CDR1 reads WNHNN; CDR2 reads SYGVQD (reference sequence). As DNA, the CDR3 is TGCGCCATCGGACACAGGCCCTACAATGAGCAGTTCTTC. Protein sequence: CAIGHRPYNEQFF.

This clone has just a few counts. This sequence joins TRBV2 and TRBJ2-7; D is unclear. In germline, CDR1 is SNHLY, CDR2 FYNNEI. V lost 6 bases and J lost 7, with 13 bases in between. The CDR3 has 12 residues. The CDR3 DNA sequence: TGTGCCAGCAGCCAGGTAATCGGGGAGCAGTACTTC. Translating gives CASSQVIGEQYF.

This chain connects TRBV11-2 to TRBJ2-1; D possibly uses TRBD1 or TRBD2 (5 bases each). The germline CDR1 and CDR2 sequences are SGHAT and FQNNGV. There are 15 residues in the CDR3. The V end lost 2 bases, the J end lost 4 bases, and 12 bases lay between the germline ends. In DNA, the CDR3 is TGTGCCAGCAGCTTAATTGCCGGGGCGTACAATGAGCAGTTCTTC. This translates into CASSLIAGAYNEQFF.

The table lists this clone with a few counts. The chain uses TRBV6-1 and TRBJ2-7; D gene unclear. Germline V CDR1 and CDR2: MNHNS, SASEGT. V lost 4 bases and J 3 bases, leaving 7 bases between the germline ends. The CDR3 has 12 residues. For the CDR3, the DNA is TGTGCCAGCAGTGTTTGGGGCTACGAGCAGTACTTC. This sequence encodes CASSVWGYEQYF.

V usage is TRBV2 and J usage is TRBJ2-7; D gene uncertain. V lost 6 bases and J lost 3, with 6 bases in between. This CDR3 comprises 11 residues. Looked up from germline, CDR1 is SNHLY and CDR2 is FYNNEI. The CDR3 coding sequence is TGTGCCAGCAGCCGTGACTACGAGCAGTACTTC. The encoded protein is CASSRDYEQYF.

This chain links TRBV7-9 with TRBJ2-2; the match to TRBD1 covers 7 bases. The V gene's germline CDR1 is SEHNR and CDR2 FQNEAQ (reference sequence). The trim removed 6 bases at V and 1 base at J, leaving 11 bases unmatched. This CDR3 is 17 amino acids long. The CDR3 loop is CASSHNRGSMNTGELFF. The CDR3 region has the DNA TGTGCCAGCAGTCATAACAGGGGCTCCATGAACACCGGGGAGCTGTTTTTT. The entire variable domain, with the rest obtained from reference TRBV7-9 and TRBJ2-2, is as follows: DTGVSQNPRHKITKRGQNVTFRCDPISEHNRLYWYRQTLGQGPEFLTYFQNEAQLEKSRLLSDRFSAERPKGSFSTLEIQRTEQGDSAMYLCASSHNRGSMNTGELFFGEGSRLTVL.

V usage is TRBV5-1 and J usage is TRBJ2-4; TRBD1 is a possible D gene (6 bases). The germline V gene encodes CDR1 SGHRS and CDR2 YFSETQ. Deletions cut 4 bases from V and 0 bases from J, with 14 bases between. CDR3 length equals 16 residues. The DNA of the CDR3 is TGCGCCAGCAGCAATGACAGGACCCTAGCCAAAAACATTCAGTACTTC. Translating it yields CASSNDRTLAKNIQYF.

CDR3 in amino acids: CASKTSELGHEQYF. The CDR3 nucleotides are TGTGCCTCGAAAACTAGCGAGCTAGGTCACGAGCAGTACTTC. This chain connects TRBV10-3 to TRBJ2-7; TRBD2 agrees at 7 bases. CDR3 length: 14 residues. The V gene end was trimmed by 11 bases and the J gene end by 5 bases; junction bases not matched to a gene: 15. Germline V lookup: CDR1 ENHRY, CDR2 SYGVKD.

The chain employs TRBV7-3 and TRBJ2-2, with TRBD2 matching 16 bases. Looked up from germline, CDR1 is SGHTA and CDR2 is FQGTGA. The ends lost 5 bases at V and 0 bases at J; junction bases unmatched: 3. The CDR3 spans 18 residues. For the CDR3, the DNA is TGTGCCAGCAGCCCGGGACTAGCGGGAGGGACGAACACCGGGGAGCTGTTTTTT. It is translated as CASSPGLAGGTNTGELFF.

V is TRBV2 and J is TRBJ2-1, with D possibly matching TRBD1 (6 bases). Germline CDR1 reads SNHLY; CDR2 reads FYNNEI. Trimming stripped 2 bases from V and 8 bases from J, with 16 bases between. This CDR3 is built from 15 residues. The CDR3 nucleotides read TGTGCCAGCAGTGAACGCCAGGGGAGAATGGATGAGCAGTTCTTC. Protein: CASSERQGRMDEQFF. Looking up the rest from reference TRBV2 and TRBJ2-1 gives the full variable domain: EPEVTQTPSHQVTQMGQEVILRCVPISNHLYFYWYRQILGQKVEFLVSFYNNEISEKSEIFDDQFSVERPDGSNFTLKIRSTKLEDSAMYFCASSERQGRMDEQFFGPGTRLTVL.

V and J are TRBV19 and TRBJ2-3; 9 bases map to TRBD1. Germline V gives CDR1 LNHDA, CDR2 SQIVND (reference sequence). The J segment lost 2 bases and the V segment lost 5 bases, leaving 14 bases of the junction unmatched. This CDR3 region has 18 residues. CDR3 bases: TGTGCCAGTAGTTTCTATCCTGGGGGACAGGGTCCCACAGATACGCAGTATTTT. As protein: CASSFYPGGQGPTDTQYF.

V gene TRBV19 combines with J gene TRBJ1-2; TRBD1 might be the D (5 bases). Looked up from germline, CDR1 is LNHDA and CDR2 is SQIVND (reference sequence). With 8 bases removed from V and 5 bases from J, the gap between germline ends came to 12 bases. The CDR3 runs to 12 residues. CDR3: CASSLQGYGYTF. For the CDR3, the DNA is TGTGCCAGTTCCTTGCAGGGTTATGGCTACACCTTC.

Written as DNA, the CDR3 is TGTGCCAGCAGTGAAGAAAGCGGGCAGGGGCAGTACTTC. As protein: CASSEESGQGQYF. The chain couples TRBV2 to TRBJ2-4; D may be TRBD1 or TRBD2 (6 bases each). This CDR3 contains 13 residues. Germline CDR1 reads SNHLY; CDR2 reads FYNNEI. Between the trimmed V and J ends, which lost 1 base and 13 bases, there was a span of 14 bases.

This clone was observed many times. The V gene is TRBV6-1, the J gene TRBJ1-1; D gene uncertain. Deletions cut 2 bases from V and 2 bases from J, with 15 bases between. The CDR3 has 16 amino acids. Germline CDR1 and CDR2: MNHNS and SASEGT. CDR3 protein: CASSERLLSGNTEAFF. DNA of the CDR3: TGTGCCAGCAGTGAACGTCTCCTGTCGGGTAACACTGAAGCTTTCTTT.

The chain carries TRBV6-1 and TRBJ1-2; D call uncertain. This CDR3 comprises 12 residues. Germline CDR1 and CDR2: MNHNS and SASEGT. Trimming cost V 10 bases and J 4 bases, with 13 bases left between them. This CDR3 reads CATLGRIYGYTF. The CDR3 DNA reads TGTGCCACCCTAGGACGGATCTATGGCTACACCTTC.

This chain joins TRBV5-4 and TRBJ1-5; possibly TRBD1 for D (6 bases). The CDR3 sequence is 16 residues long. V was pared by 0 bases and J by 0 bases, with 10 bases between. CDR1 is SGHNT, CDR2 YYREEE, per germline (reference sequence). The CDR3 sequence is CASSLGGQNSNQPQHF. CDR3 nucleotide sequence: TGTGCCAGCAGCTTGGGAGGACAGAATAGCAATCAGCCCCAGCATTTT. The whole variable domain, remainder taken from reference TRBV5-4 and TRBJ1-5, is ETGVTQSPTHLIKTRGQQVTLRCSSQSGHNTVSWYQQALGQGPQFIFQYYREEENGRGNFPPRFSGLQFPNYSSELNVNALELDDSALYLCASSLGGQNSNQPQHFGDGTRLSIL.

The chain recombines TRBV7-2 with TRBJ2-7; D possibly uses TRBD1 or TRBD2 (7 bases each). Germline CDR1 reads SGHTA; CDR2 reads FQGNSA. V was trimmed by 1 base and J by 4 bases, leaving 14 bases between them. CDR3 length: 15 amino acids. DNA for the CDR3: TGTGCCAGCAGCTTAGGGGGAGGGACAGCTTACGAGCAGTACTTC. Its protein is CASSLGGGTAYEQYF.

As concerns this clone: A far larger clone is one nucleotide away, so this likely arose from a read error. V and J are TRBV4-3 and TRBJ2-1; 8 bases map to TRBD2. V shed 5 bases and J 2 bases; nucleotides not matched to a gene: 8. CDR1 LGHNA and CDR2 YSLEER come from the germline V gene. There are 16 residues in the CDR3. CDR3 loop: CASSSTSAQTYNEQFF. The CDR3 DNA sequence: TGCGCCAGCAGCTCGACTAGCGCGCAGACCTACAATGAGCAGTTCTTC.